This T cell receptor (beta chain) originates from a study of cytomegalovirus exposure and HLA in healthy donors. Looked up from germline, CDR1 is MNHEY and CDR2 is SVGAGI. V was pared by 7 bases and J by 4 bases, with 5 bases of the junction left unmatched. The CDR3 has 14 amino acids. The study ran its PCR with 60 Vbeta and 13 Jbeta primers. Clones were sequenced by immunoSEQ multiplex PCR, and TCRdb holds only the in-frame ones, with some missing. The profile shows 140,000 or so clones, over 60% of them singletons. This rearrangement joins TRBV6-5 to TRBJ2-2; 8 nucleotides line up with TRBD1. The TCR sequence derives from a man aged 35 to 55 in good health and CMV-seronegative. The sample comprised PBMCs. Here the CDR3 DNA reads TGTGCCAGCACGACAGGGGTCTTCACCGGGGAGCTGTTTTTT. Amino acids: CASTTGVFTGELFF.